These 6 T cell receptor beta chains originate from one sample sequenced in a study of blood T cell repertoires in COVID-19. The protocol was immunoSEQ multiplex PCR, while the TCRdb copy is restricted to in-frame clones and leaves out a portion. This sample has 40,000 to 55,000 clones; 83% occur once, and the top ten carry about a sixth. Sequencing input: peripheral blood. Every receptor here comes from a man in his forties with acute or convalescent COVID-19.

This chain connects TRBV15 to TRBJ2-1; 7 bases are shared with TRBD2. Germline lookup yields CDR1 LNHNV and CDR2 YYDKDF (reference sequence). The CDR3 runs 12 residues. The junction had 1 base not matched to a gene; V was cut back by 1 base and J by 10 bases. As DNA, the CDR3 is TGTGCCACCAGCAGAGCCGGGGGGGAGCAGTTCTTC. Residues: CATSRAGGEQFF.

The chain combines TRBV29-1 with TRBJ1-1; possibly TRBD1 for D (6 bases). Deletions cut 6 bases from V and 0 bases from J, with 14 bases between. There are 14 residues in the CDR3. Germline V gene lookup returns CDR1 SQVTM and CDR2 ANQGSEA. CDR3 DNA sequence: TGCAGCGTAACACAGGGAACTATGAACACTGAAGCTTTCTTT. Its protein is CSVTQGTMNTEAFF.

This rearrangement joins TRBV20-1 to TRBJ1-1, with 7 bases identical to TRBD1. In germline, CDR1 is DFQATT, CDR2 SNEGSKA (reference sequence). The CDR3 spans 11 residues. J lost 5 bases, V lost 4 bases, and 1 base had no gene match. CDR3 loop: CSAKGATEAFF. The CDR3 DNA reads as TGCAGTGCTAAGGGGGCGACTGAAGCTTTCTTT.

This clone has a single count. The chain recombines TRBV7-9 with TRBJ2-1; 11 bases are shared with TRBD2. In germline, CDR1 is SEHNR, CDR2 FQNEAQ (reference sequence). Unmatched junction bases numbered 6, after V lost 4 bases and J lost 13 bases. The length of the CDR3 is 13 residues. CDR3 sequence reads: CASSSIAGGPQFF. The CDR3 DNA reads as TGTGCCAGCAGCTCCATAGCGGGAGGGCCACAGTTCTTC.

In its sample, this clone was seen once. The chain links TRBV2 to TRBJ2-3; 8 nucleotides agree with TRBD2. This CDR3 region has 15 residues. V trimming: 4 bases; J trimming: 2 bases; junction bases outside the gene matches: 5. Germline V gene data show CDR1 as SNHLY and CDR2 as FYNNEI. CDR3 nucleotides: TGTGCCAGCAGTGTTAGCGGGGCTTTCACAGATACGCAGTATTTT. It codes for CASSVSGAFTDTQYF.

This clone was found once. The V and J genes are TRBV19 and TRBJ2-1; 7 bases are shared with TRBD1. The germline V gene has CDR1 LNHDA and CDR2 SQIVND (reference sequence). V dropped 6 bases and J dropped 0; count of bases not matched to a gene: 5. The CDR3 totals 15 residues. CDR3 residues: CASRPQGSSYNEQFF. CDR3 DNA: TGTGCCAGTAGGCCACAGGGGAGCTCCTACAATGAGCAGTTCTTC.